This entry concerns a single T cell receptor (beta chain). Per the original data handling: It was from reference gene primer amplification that nucleated cell counts were estimated. Sequenced by immunoSEQ multiplex PCR; TCRdb stores in-frame clones only, minus some. From that table come the V and J calls and clone size; the DNA was used to work out D and trimming. The table records hundreds of thousands of clones, about 90% of them present only once. The source of the sample is a study of blood T cell repertoires in COVID-19. Looking at the study overall: The United States, Italy and Spain provided the acute and convalescent COVID-19 samples. Sources were T cells, B-cell-depleted T cells, or PBMCs; the material itself was cDNA or gDNA.

In Seattle, patients joined the study during active infection and were tracked longitudinally. This CDR3 is built from 14 residues. Deletions cut 5 bases from V and 1 base from J, with 9 bases between. Germline loops: CDR1 SNHLY, CDR2 FYNNEI. The clonotype comes from a woman under 40 with COVID-19, enrolled during active disease. Sequenced input: peripheral blood. This rearrangement joins TRBV2 to TRBJ1-5; D uncertain. Here the CDR3 DNA reads TGTGCCAGCAGTTCGGGGATGAGCAATCAGCCCCAGCATTTT. Protein: CASSSGMSNQPQHF.